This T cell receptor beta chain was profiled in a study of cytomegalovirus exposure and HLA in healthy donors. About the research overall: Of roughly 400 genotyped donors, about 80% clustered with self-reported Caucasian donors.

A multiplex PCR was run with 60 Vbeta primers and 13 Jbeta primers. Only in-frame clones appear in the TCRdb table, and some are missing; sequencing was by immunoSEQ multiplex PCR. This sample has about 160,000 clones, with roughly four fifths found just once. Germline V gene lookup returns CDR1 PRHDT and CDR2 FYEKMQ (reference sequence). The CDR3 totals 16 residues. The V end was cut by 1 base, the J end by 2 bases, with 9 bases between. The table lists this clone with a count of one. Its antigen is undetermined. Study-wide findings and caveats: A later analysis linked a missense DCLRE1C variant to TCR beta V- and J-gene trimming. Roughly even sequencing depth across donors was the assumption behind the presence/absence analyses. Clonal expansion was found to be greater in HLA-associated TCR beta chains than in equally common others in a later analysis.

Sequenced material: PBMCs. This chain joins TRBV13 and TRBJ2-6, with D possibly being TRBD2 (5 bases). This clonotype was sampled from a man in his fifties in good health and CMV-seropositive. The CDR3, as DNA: TGTGCCAGCAGCTTAGATTTCGGGGCTGGGGCCAACGTCCTGACTTTC. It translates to CASSLDFGAGANVLTF.